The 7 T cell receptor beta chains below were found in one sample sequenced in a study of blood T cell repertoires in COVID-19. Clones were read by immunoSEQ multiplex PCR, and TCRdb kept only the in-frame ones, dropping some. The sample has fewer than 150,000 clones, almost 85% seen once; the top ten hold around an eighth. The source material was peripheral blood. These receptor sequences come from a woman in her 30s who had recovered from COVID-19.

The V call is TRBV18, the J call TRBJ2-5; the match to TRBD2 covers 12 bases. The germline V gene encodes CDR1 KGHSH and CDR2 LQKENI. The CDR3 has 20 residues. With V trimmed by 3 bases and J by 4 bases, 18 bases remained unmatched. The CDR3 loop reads CASSPLPWTPTSGSSETQYF. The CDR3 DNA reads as TGTGCCAGCTCACCTCTTCCCTGGACTCCGACTAGCGGGAGCTCAGAGACCCAGTACTTC.

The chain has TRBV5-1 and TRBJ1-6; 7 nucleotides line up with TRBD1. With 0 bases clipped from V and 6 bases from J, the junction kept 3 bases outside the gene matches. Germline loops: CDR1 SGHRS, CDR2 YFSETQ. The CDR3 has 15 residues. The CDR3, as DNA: TGCGCCAGCAGCTTGGAAGGGGGCGGTAATTCACCCCTCCACTTT. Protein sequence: CASSLEGGGNSPLHF.

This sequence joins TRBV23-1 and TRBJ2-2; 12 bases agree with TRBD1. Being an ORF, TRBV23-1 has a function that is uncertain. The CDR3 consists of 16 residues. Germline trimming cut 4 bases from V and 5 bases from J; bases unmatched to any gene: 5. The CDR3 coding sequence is TGCGCCAGCAGTCCTCCGGGACAGGGGGCTACCGGGGAGCTGTTTTTT. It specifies CASSPPGQGATGELFF.

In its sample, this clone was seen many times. The DNA for the CDR3 is TGTGCCAGCAGTTACCACCGGGGGAGGGCGAACACTGAAGCTTTCTTT. As protein: CASSYHRGRANTEAFF. This sequence joins TRBV6-5 and TRBJ1-1, with TRBD1 as a possible D gene (5 bases). CDR3 size: 16 residues. Germline CDR1 and CDR2: MNHEY and SVGAGI. V was clipped by 2 bases and J by 1 base, with 14 bases between them.

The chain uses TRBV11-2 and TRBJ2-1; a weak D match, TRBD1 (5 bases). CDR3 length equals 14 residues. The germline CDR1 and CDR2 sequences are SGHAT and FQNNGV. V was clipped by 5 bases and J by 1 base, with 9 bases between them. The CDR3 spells CASSAQVSYNEQFF. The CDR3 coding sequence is TGTGCCAGCAGCGCACAGGTATCCTACAATGAGCAGTTCTTC.

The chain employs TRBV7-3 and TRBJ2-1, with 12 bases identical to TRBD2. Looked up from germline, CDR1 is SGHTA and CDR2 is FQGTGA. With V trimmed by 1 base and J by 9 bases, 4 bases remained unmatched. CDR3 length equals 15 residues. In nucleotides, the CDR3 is TGTGCCAGCAGCTTAAACCTAGCGGGAGGGAGTGAGCAGTTCTTC. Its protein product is CASSLNLAGGSEQFF. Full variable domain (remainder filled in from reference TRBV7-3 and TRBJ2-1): GAGVSQTPSNKVTEKGKYVELRCDPISGHTALYWYRQSLGQGPEFLIYFQGTGAADDSGLPNDRFFAVRPEGSVSTLKIQRTERGDSAVYLCASSLNLAGGSEQFFGPGTRLTVL.

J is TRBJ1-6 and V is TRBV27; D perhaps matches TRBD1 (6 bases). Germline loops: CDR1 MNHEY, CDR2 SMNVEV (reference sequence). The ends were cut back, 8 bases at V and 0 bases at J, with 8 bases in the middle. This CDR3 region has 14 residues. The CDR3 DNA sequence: TGTGCCAGCCAGGGGAGCTCCTATAATTCACCCCTCCACTTT. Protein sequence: CASQGSSYNSPLHF.